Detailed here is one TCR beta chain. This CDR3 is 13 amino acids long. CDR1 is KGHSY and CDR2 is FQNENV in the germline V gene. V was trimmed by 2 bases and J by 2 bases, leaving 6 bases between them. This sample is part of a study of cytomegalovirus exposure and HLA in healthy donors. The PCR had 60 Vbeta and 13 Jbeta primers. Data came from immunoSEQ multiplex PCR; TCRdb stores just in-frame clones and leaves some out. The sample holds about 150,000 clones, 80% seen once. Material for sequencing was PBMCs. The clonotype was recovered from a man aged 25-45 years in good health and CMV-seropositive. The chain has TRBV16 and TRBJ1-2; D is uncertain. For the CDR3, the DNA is TGTGCCAGCAGCCAAGGGCAGAACTATGGCTACACCTTC. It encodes CASSQGQNYGYTF.